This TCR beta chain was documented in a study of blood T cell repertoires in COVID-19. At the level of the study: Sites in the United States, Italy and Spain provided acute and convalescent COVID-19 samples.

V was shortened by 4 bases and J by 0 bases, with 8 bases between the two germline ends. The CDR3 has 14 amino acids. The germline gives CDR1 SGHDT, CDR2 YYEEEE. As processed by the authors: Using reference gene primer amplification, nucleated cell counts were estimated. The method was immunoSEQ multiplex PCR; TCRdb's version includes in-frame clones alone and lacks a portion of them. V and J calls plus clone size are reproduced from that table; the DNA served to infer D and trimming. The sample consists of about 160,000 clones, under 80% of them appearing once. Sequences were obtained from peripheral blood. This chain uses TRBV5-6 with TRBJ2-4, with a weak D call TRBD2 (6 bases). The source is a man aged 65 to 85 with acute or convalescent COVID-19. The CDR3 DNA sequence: TGTGCCAGCAGCCAGGGACTAGCCAAAAACATTCAGTACTTC. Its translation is CASSQGLAKNIQYF.